This T cell receptor beta chain was recorded in a study of neurological immune-mediated disorders. MiXCR, applied by TCRdb to the 5' RACE reads, yields one record per CDR3 protein. The data hold some 71,000 distinct CDR3 sequences, with roughly 10% observed a single time. The CDR3 runs 18 residues. Germline loops: CDR1 SGHAT, CDR2 FQNNGV. With 5 bases clipped from V and 5 bases from J, the junction kept 17 bases outside the gene matches. The time point is: longitudinal time-point 1 (baseline). Only one count was recorded for this clonotype. The chain uses TRBV11-2 and TRBJ2-2; 7 nucleotides agree with TRBD1. The sequence derives from a young man in good health. Sequencing input: PBMCs. The CDR3 protein is CASSIGQEGSEITGELFF. Here the CDR3 DNA reads TGTGCCAGCAGCATCGGACAGGAAGGATCGGAGATAACCGGGGAGCTGTTTTTT.